The clone carrying this TCR beta chain was recorded a few times. What it binds is unknown. This entry comes from a study of blood T cells in healthy people across ages. Trimming stripped 1 base from V and 6 bases from J, with 16 bases between. CDR1 and CDR2 (germline): DFQATT, SNEGSKA (reference sequence). The CDR3 is 14 residues long. Study-wide results and caveats: The study found TCR beta diversity correlated strongly with naive T cell percentage.

Primers used in a second PCR of about 7 to 12 cycles were a sample-barcoded 5' primer and a J-beta primer mix. TCRdb itself ran the 5' RACE reads through MiXCR, one entry per CDR3 protein. Seen here are some 1,800,000 distinct CDR3 sequences, roughly two fifths observed once, and the top ten hold around 23%. The individuals who served as donors were healthy Caucasians living in Russia, aged roughly 6 to 90. This chain links TRBV20-1 with TRBJ2-7; D remains ambiguous. Sample: blood. The receptor was isolated from a human donor in good health. CDR3 sequence reads: CSARGPTSVVEQYF. The CDR3 DNA is TGCAGTGCTAGAGGCCCGACGTCGGTCGTCGAGCAGTACTTC.